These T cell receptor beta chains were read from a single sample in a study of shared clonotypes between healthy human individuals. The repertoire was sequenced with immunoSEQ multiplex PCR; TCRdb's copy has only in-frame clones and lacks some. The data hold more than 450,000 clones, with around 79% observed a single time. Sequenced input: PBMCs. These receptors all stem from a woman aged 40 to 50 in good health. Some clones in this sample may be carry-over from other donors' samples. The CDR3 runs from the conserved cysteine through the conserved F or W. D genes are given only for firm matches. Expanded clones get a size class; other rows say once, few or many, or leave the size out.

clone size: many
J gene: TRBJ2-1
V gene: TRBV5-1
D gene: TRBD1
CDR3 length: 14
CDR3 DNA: TGCGCCAGCAGCTTGGTGACAGGGGGCTTTGAGCAGTTCTTC
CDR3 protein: CASSLVTGGFEQFF

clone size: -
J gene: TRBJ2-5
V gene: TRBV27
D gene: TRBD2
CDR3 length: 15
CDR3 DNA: TGTGCCAGCAGTTTAGGGACTAGCGGGAGCGGGGCCCAGTACTTC
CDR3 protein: CASSLGTSGSGAQYF

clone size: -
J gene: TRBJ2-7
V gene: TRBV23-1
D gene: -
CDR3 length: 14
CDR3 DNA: TGCGCCAGCAGACTACAGGGAAGGACCTACGAGCAGTACTTC
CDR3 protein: CASRLQGRTYEQYF

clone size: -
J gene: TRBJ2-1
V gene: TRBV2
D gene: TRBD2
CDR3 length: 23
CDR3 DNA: TGTGCCAGCAGTGAAATATTGGGGAGGGAGTTTTTGAGGGGTGGTAGCTCCTACAATGAGCAGTTCTTC
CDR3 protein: CASSEILGREFLRGGSSYNEQFF

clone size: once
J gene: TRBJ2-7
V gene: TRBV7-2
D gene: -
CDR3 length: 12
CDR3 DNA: TGTGCCAGCAGCCGCGGGTGGCTGGAGCAGTACTTC
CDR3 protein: CASSRGWLEQYF

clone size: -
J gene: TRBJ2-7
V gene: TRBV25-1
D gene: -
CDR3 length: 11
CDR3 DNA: TGTGCCAGCAGTGACGGGGACGAGCAGTACTTC
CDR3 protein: CASSDGDEQYF

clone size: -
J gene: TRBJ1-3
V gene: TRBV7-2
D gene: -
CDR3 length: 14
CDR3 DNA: TGTGCCAGCAGCTTCCGGACGGGAGGAAACACCATATATTTT
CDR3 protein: CASSFRTGGNTIYF

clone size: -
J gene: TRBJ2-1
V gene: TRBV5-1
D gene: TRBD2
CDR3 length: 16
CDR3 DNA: TGCGCCAGCAGCTTGGTGCTAGCGGGCGCCTACAATGAGCAGTTCTTC
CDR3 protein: CASSLVLAGAYNEQFF

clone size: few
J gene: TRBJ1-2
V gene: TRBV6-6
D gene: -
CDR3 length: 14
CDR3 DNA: TGTGCCAGCAGACCCCCCGGGGAGAAGAGTGGCTACACCTTC
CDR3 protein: CASRPPGEKSGYTF

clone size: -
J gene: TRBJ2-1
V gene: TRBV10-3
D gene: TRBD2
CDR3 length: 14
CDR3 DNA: TGTGCCACGAACTTAGCGGGAGAGGGGTTGGAGCAGTTCTTC
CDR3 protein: CATNLAGEGLEQFF

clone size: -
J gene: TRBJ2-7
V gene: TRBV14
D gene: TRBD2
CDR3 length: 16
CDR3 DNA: TGTGCCAGCAGCCGAGCAGCTAGCGGGAGTGGCTACGAGCAGTACTTC
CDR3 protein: CASSRAASGSGYEQYF

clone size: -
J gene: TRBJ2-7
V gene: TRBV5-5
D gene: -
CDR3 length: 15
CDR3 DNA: TGTGCCAGCAGCTTGGCGGATACAAATACCTACGAGCAGTACTTC
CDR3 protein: CASSLADTNTYEQYF

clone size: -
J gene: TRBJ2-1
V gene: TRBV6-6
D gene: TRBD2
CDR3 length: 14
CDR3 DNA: TGTGCCAGCAGAGGGACTAGCGGGAGCAATGAGCAGTTCTTC
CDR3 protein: CASRGTSGSNEQFF

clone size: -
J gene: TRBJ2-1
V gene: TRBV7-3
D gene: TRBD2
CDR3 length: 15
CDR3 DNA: TGTGCCAGCACTCCCGGGGTAGCGGGACGGAATGAGCAGTTCTTC
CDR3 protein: CASTPGVAGRNEQFF

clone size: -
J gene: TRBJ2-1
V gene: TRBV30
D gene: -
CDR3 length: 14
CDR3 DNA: TGTGCCTGGAGTGTGGGGGGTCTCGGCGCTGAGCAGTTCTTC
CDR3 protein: CAWSVGGLGAEQFF

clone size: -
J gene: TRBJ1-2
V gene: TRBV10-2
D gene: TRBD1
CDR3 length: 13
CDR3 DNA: TGCGCCAGCACCCCACAGGGGGACTATGGCTACACCTTC
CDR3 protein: CASTPQGDYGYTF

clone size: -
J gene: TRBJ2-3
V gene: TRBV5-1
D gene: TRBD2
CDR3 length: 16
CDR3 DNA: TGCGCCAGCAGCTGGGGGACTAGCATAGGTCAAGATACGCAGTATTTT
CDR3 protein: CASSWGTSIGQDTQYF

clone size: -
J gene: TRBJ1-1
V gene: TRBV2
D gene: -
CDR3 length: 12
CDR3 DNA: TGTGCCAGCAGTGGATGGACAGCTGAAGCTTTCTTT
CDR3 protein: CASSGWTAEAFF

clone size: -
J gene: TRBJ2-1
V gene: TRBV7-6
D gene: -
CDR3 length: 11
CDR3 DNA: TGTGCCAGCAGCCAGTGGTATGAGCAGTTCTTC
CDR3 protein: CASSQWYEQFF

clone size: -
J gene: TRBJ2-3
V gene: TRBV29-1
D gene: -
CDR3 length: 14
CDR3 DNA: TGCAGCGTCGGGGGACAGTTCGACACAGATACGCAGTATTTT
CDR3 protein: CSVGGQFDTDTQYF

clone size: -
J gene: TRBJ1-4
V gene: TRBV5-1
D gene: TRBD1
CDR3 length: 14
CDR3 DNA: TGCGCCAGCAGCTTGGGACAGGGGAGTGAAAAACTGTTTTTT
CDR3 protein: CASSLGQGSEKLFF

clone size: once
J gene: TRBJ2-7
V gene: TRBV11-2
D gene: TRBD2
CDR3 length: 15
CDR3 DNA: TGTGCCAGCAGCTCAGCAAGGACTAGTCCCTACGAGCAGTACTTC
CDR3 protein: CASSSARTSPYEQYF

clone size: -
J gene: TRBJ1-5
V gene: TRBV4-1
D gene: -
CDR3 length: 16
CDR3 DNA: TGCGCCAGCAGCCAAGAGGTGGCCTTAGGAAATCAGCCCCAGCATTTT
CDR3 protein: CASSQEVALGNQPQHF

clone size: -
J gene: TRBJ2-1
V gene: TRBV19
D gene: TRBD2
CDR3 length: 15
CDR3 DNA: TGTGCCAGTAGTATCGCTAGCGGGGGCTGGAATGAGCAGTTCTTC
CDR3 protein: CASSIASGGWNEQFF

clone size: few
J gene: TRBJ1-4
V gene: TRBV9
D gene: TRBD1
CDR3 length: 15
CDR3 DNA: TGTGCCAGCAGCTACGGGACAGGGACTAATGAAAAACTGTTTTTT
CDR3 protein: CASSYGTGTNEKLFF

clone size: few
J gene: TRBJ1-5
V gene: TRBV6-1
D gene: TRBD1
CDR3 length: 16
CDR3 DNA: TGTGCCAGCAGTGCCGTCGGGACAGGGGGCAATCAGCCCCAGCATTTT
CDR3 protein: CASSAVGTGGNQPQHF

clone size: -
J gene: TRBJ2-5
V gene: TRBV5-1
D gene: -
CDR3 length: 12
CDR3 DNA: TGCGCCAGCAACGAGGGGGTAGAGACCCAGTACTTC
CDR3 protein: CASNEGVETQYF

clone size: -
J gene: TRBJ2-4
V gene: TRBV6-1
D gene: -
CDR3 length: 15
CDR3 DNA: TGTGCCAGCAGCTGGGGGTTGGGGACAAAAAACATTCAGTACTTC
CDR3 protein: CASSWGLGTKNIQYF

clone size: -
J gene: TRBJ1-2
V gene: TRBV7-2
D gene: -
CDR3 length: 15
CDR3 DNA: TGTGCCAGCAGCGTTCAGACCGGGTCTCCAAATGGCTACACCTTC
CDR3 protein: CASSVQTGSPNGYTF

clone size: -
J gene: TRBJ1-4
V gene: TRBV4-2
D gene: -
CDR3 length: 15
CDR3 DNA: TGTGCCAGCAGCCAAGACGGGGAGAAGAATGAAAAACTGTTTTTT
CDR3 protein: CASSQDGEKNEKLFF

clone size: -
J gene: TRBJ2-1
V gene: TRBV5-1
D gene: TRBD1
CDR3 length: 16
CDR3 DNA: TGCGCCAGCAGTCAAGCTCCTCCGGGACAGGGAAATGAGCAGTTCTTC
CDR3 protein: CASSQAPPGQGNEQFF

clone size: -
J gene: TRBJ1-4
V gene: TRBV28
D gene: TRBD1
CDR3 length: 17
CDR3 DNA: TGTGCCAGCAGTTTCGGACAGGGGCATGCAACTAATGAAAAACTGTTTTTT
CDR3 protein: CASSFGQGHATNEKLFF

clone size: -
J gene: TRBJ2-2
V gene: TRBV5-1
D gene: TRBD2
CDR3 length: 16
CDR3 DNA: TGCGCCAGCAGCTTAACTAGCGGGAGGTTAAGCGGGGAGCTGTTTTTT
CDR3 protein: CASSLTSGRLSGELFF